This T cell receptor (beta chain) was recorded in a study of control samples from healthy donors and cancer patients. Only in-frame clones appear in the TCRdb table, and some are missing; sequencing was by immunoSEQ multiplex PCR. The table shows some 100,000 clones, with around nine tenths occurring only once. The CDR3 totals 15 residues. The germline V gene has CDR1 MNHNY and CDR2 SVGAGI (reference sequence). V dropped 2 bases and J dropped 1 base, with 6 bases sitting between them. Source material: blood. This TCR was recovered from a human donor in good health. The donor label of this sample is uncertain. This chain connects TRBV6-6 to TRBJ2-6, with D tentatively TRBD2 (5 bases). CDR3 coding DNA: TGTGCCAGCAGTTACGAGGGATCTGGGGCCAACGTCCTGACTTTC. Translated: CASSYEGSGANVLTF.